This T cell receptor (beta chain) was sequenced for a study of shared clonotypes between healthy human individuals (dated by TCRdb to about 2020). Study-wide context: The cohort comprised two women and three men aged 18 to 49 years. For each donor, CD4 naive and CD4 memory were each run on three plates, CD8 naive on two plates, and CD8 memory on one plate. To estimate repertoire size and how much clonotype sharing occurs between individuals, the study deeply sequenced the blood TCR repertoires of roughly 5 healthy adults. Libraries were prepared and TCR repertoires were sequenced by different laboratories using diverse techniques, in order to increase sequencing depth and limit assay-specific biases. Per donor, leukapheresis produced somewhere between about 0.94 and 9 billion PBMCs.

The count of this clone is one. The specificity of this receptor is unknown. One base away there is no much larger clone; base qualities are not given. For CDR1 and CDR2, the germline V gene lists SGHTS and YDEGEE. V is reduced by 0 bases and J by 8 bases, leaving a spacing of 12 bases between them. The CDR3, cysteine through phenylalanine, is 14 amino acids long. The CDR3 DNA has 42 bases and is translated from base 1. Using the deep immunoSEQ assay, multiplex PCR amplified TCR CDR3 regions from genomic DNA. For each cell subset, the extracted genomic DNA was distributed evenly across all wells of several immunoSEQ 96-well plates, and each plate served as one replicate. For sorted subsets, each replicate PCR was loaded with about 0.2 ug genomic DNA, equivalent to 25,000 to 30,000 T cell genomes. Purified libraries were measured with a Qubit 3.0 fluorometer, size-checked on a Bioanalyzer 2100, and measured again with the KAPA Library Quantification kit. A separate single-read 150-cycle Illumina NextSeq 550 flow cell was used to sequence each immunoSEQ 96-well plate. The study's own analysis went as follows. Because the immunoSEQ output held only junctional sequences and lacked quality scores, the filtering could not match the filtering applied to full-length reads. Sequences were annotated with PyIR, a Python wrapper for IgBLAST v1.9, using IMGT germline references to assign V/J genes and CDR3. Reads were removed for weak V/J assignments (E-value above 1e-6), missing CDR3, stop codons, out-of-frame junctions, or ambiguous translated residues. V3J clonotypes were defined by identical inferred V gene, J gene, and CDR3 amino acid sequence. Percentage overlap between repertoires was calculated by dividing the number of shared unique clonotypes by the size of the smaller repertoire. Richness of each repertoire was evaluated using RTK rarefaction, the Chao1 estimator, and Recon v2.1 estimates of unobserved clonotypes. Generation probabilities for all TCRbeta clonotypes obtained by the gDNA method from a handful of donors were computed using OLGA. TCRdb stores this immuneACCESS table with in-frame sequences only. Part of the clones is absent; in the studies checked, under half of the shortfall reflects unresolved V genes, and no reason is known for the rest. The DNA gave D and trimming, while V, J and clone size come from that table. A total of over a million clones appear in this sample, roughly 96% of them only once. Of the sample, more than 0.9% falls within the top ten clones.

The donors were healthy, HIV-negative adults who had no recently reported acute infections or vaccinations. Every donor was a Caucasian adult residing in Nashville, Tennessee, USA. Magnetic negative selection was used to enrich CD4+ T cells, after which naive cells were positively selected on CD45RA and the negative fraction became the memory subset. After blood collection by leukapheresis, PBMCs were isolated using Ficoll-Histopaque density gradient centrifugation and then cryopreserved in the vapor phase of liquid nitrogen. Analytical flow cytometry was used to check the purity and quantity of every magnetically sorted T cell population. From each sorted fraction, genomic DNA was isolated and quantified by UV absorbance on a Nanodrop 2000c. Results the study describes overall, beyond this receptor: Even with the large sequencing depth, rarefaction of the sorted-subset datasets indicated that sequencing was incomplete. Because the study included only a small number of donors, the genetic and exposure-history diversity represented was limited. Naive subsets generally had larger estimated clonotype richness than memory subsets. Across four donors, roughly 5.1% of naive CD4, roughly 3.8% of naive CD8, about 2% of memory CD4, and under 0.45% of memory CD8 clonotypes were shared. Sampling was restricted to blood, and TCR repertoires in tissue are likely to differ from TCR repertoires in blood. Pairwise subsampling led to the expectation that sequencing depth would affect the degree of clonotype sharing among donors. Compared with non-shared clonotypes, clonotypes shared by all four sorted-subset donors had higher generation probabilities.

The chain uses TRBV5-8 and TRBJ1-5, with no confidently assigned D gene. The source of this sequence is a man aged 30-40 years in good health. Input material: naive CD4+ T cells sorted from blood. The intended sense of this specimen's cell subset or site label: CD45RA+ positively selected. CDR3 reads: CASSLGRPGEPQHF. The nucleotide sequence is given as TGTGCCAGCAGCTTGGGGCGACCGGGAGAGCCCCAGCATTTT.